Listed here are 9 T cell receptor beta chains from one sample, sequenced in a study of human T cells and chemical hapten exposure. TCRdb analysed the RACE reads with MiXCR anew, one entry per CDR3 protein. The sample includes tens of thousands of distinct CDR3 sequences, around 9.5% of them seen just once. Time point indicated: patch test 2, 6 weeks after DPC sensitization. Treatment noted: therapeutic diphenylcyclopropenone sensitization with weekly scalp DPC. Sequencing was performed on whole blood, taken in connection with sensitization to the hapten diphenylcyclopropenone (DPC). All receptors come from a woman in her fifties or sixties with alopecia areata. Some clones in this sample may be carry-over from other donors' samples.

This clonotype showed up many times. The V call is TRBV18, the J call TRBJ2-1; 7 bases agree with TRBD1. Germline-derived CDR1 and CDR2 are KGHSH and LQKENI. V was clipped by 6 bases and J by 0 bases; unmatched bases: 5. The length of the CDR3 is 15 residues. For the CDR3, the DNA is TGTGCCAGCTCCCCTACAGGGGACTCCTACAATGAGCAGTTCTTC. This encodes CASSPTGDSYNEQFF.

The chain recombines TRBV9 with TRBJ1-4; TRBD1 matches 9 bases. The length of the CDR3 is 14 residues. The V gene's germline CDR1 is SGDLS and CDR2 YYNGEE. Trimming took 3 bases from V and 5 from J; bases not matched to a gene: 2. In nucleotides, the CDR3 is TGTGCCAGCAGCGCCGGGACAGGGAATGAAAAACTGTTTTTT. Translating it yields CASSAGTGNEKLFF.

This chain joins TRBV3-2 and TRBJ2-7; TRBD2 reflects the table's D call only, with no check against the DNA. TRBV3-2 is a pseudogene. This CDR3 contains 16 residues. The CDR3 nucleotides are TGTGCCAGCAGCCAATCGACTAGCGGGACATACTACGAGCAGTACTTC. It yields the protein CASSQSTSGTYYEQYF.

This clonotype came up many times. The chain recombines TRBV2 with TRBJ2-1; 7 bases align to TRBD2. The V segment lost 6 bases and the J segment 1 base; nucleotides outside the gene matches: 9. The V gene's germline CDR1 is SNHLY and CDR2 FYNNEI. The CDR3 is 16 residues long. DNA for the CDR3: TGTGCCAGCAGAATGATAGCGGGCCTTTCCTACAATGAGCAGTTCTTC. Amino acid sequence: CASRMIAGLSYNEQFF.

This clonotype was seen a handful of times. The chain joins TRBV11-2 to TRBJ2-5, with D maybe TRBD2 (5 bases). The CDR3 runs to 12 residues. Germline assignment: CDR1 SGHAT and CDR2 FQNNGV. The ends were cut back, 6 bases at V and 6 bases at J, with 11 bases in the middle. CDR3 region: CASSEGLKTQYF. The CDR3 DNA follows: TGTGCCAGCAGTGAGGGTTTGAAGACCCAGTACTTC.

This clonotype was seen repeatedly, ten times or more. This chain uses TRBV28 with TRBJ2-4, with D unresolved. Looked up from germline, CDR1 is MDHEN and CDR2 is SYDVKM. The CDR3 runs 15 residues. Trimming took 6 bases from V and 4 from J, leaving 16 bases between them. CDR3 in DNA: TGTGCCAGCAGCGAGAACTTAGGTTCTAAAAACATTCAGTACTTC. It translates to CASSENLGSKNIQYF.

There are a few counts of this clonotype. V is TRBV7-2 and J is TRBJ2-2; 11 bases map to TRBD2. The V and J ends lost 4 bases and 5 bases, in that order; junction bases with no gene match: 12. The CDR3 extends over 18 amino acids. The germline V gene has CDR1 SGHTA and CDR2 FQGNSA. The CDR3 loop reads CASSSSATSGSFTGELFF. For the CDR3, the DNA is TGTGCCAGCAGCTCATCCGCCACTAGCGGGAGTTTTACCGGGGAGCTGTTTTTT.

With regard to this clonotype: A read error may account for a junction end that differs from germline. The rearrangement uses TRBV19 and TRBJ2-1; 7 bases match TRBD2. This CDR3 is built from 14 residues. Looked up from germline, CDR1 is LNHDA and CDR2 is SQIVND (reference sequence). This chain's CDR3 is CVSSSGPFGNEQFF. CDR3 coding DNA: TGTGTCAGTAGTAGCGGGCCCTTTGGCAATGAGCAGTTCTTC.

The chain employs TRBV27 and TRBJ1-6; no firm D call. Trimming removed 5 bases from V and 6 bases from J, with 14 bases in between. The CDR3 contains 15 residues. Germline V gene lookup returns CDR1 MNHEY and CDR2 SMNVEV (reference sequence). The chain's CDR3 is CASSPFPELNSPLHF. For the CDR3, the DNA is TGTGCCAGCAGTCCATTTCCGGAACTTAATTCACCCCTCCACTTT.